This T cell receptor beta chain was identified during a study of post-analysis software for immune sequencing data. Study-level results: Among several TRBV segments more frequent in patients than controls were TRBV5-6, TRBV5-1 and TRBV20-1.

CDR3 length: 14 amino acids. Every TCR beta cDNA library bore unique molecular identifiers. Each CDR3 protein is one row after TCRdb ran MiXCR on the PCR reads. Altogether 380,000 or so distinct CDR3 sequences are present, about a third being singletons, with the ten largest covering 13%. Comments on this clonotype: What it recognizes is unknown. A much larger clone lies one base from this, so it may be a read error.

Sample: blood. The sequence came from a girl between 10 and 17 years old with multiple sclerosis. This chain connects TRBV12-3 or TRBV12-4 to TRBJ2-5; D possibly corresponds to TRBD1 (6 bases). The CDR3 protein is CASSTPGHRETPYF. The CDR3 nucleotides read TGTGCCAGCAGTACCCCGGGACATCGAGAGACCCCGTACTTC.